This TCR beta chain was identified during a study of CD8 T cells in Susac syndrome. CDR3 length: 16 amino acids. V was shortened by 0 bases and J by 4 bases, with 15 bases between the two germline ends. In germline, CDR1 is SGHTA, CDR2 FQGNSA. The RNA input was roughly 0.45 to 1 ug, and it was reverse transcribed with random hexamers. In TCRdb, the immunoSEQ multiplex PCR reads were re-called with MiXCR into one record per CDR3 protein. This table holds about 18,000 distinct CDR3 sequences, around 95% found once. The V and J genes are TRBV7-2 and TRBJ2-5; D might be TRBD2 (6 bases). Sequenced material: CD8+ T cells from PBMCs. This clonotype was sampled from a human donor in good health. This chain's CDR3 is CASSLAPRLVLETQYF. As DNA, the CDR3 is TGTGCCAGCAGCTTAGCCCCAAGACTAGTCCTAGAGACCCAGTACTTC.